This TCR beta chain was identified during a study of blood T cell repertoires in COVID-19. V shed 5 bases and J shed 3 bases, with 4 bases lying between them. The CDR3 extends over 10 amino acids. Germline CDR1 is SQVTM and CDR2 is ANQGSEA. Produced via immunoSEQ multiplex PCR; TCRdb's table is partial and in-frame only. The sample has approximately 240,000 clones, 82% seen once. What was sequenced was peripheral blood. The chain employs TRBV29-1 and TRBJ1-1; D unclear. The clonotype was recovered from a woman of 80 years or more with active or convalescent COVID-19. CDR3: CSVLDTEAFF. For the CDR3, the DNA is TGCAGCGTTTTAGACACTGAAGCTTTCTTT. The complete variable domain, with remaining parts taken from reference TRBV29-1 and TRBJ1-1, reads SAVISQKPSRDICQRGTSLTIQCQVDSQVTMMFWYRQQPGQSLTLIATANQGSEATYESGFVIDKFPISRPNLTFSTLTVSNMSPEDSSIYLCSVLDTEAFFGQGTRLTVV.